Detailed here is one T cell receptor (beta chain). As yet, its antigen is unknown. This record comes from a study of T-cell memory formation after mild COVID-19. The study, taken as a whole, reports: Contracting CD4+ clones sat mainly in CM and EM; CD8+ in EMRA. That cross-reactive memory joined was suggested by some responding clones appearing in pre-infection memory.

This CDR3 is 15 amino acids long. CDR1 MNHEY and CDR2 SVGAGI come from the germline V gene. Trimming stripped 6 bases from V and 1 base from J, with 13 bases between. TCRdb independently ran MiXCR on the 5' RACE reads; one entry per CDR3 protein. This sample has 210,000 or so distinct CDR3 sequences, with 27% found just once. The sample was PBMCs or a T cell subset sorted from them (not recorded which). This TCR was sampled from an adult woman who had mild COVID-19 (a few samples of this study predate the infection). Cell type and time point are not known. The gene calls are TRBV6-5 and TRBJ2-1; D is perhaps TRBD2 (6 bases). CDR3 nucleotide sequence: TGTGCCAGCAGAGCTCTAGCGCCTTCCTACAATGAGCAGTTCTTC. The encoded protein is CASRALAPSYNEQFF.